Listed below are T cell receptor beta chains from one sample, sequenced in a study of cytomegalovirus exposure and HLA in healthy donors. Clones were sequenced by immunoSEQ multiplex PCR, and TCRdb holds only the in-frame ones, with some missing. The repertoire includes hundreds of thousands of clones, roughly 80% of them detected once, and 6% sits in the top ten. Sample: PBMCs. The receptors come from a middle-aged man in good health and CMV-seropositive. The CDR3 runs from the conserved cysteine through the conserved F or W. D genes are given only for firm matches. Some rows have no size entry. The others give once, few or many, or a class for an expanded clone.

j_gene | abundance | v_gene | d_gene | len | CDR3aa | CDR3nt
TRBJ2-1 | - | TRBV5-4 | - | 16 | CASSSRRGADYNEQFF | TGTGCCAGCAGCTCCCGGAGAGGAGCGGACTACAATGAGCAGTTCTTC
TRBJ2-5 | - | TRBV28 | - | 14 | CASSERATRETQYF | TGTGCCAGCAGTGAGCGAGCTACCCGAGAGACCCAGTACTTC
TRBJ1-2 | - | TRBV29-1 | - | 13 | CSVGQRFAQGYTF | TGCAGCGTTGGACAGAGGTTCGCGCAAGGCTACACCTTC
TRBJ1-3 | - | TRBV4-2 | - | 14 | CASSQLGSGNTIYF | TGTGCCAGCAGCCAACTCGGCTCTGGAAACACCATATATTTT
TRBJ2-1 | few | TRBV29-1 | TRBD1 | 14 | CSVAGTGNLSEQFF | TGCAGCGTTGCCGGGACAGGGAACCTGAGTGAGCAGTTCTTC
TRBJ1-2 | once | TRBV19 | - | 14 | CASSNPAGPYGYTF | TGTGCCAGTAGTAACCCCGCGGGGCCCTATGGCTACACCTTC
TRBJ2-7 | - | TRBV6-5 | TRBD2 | 14 | CASSPGGGTIEQYF | TGTGCCAGCAGTCCGGGGGGGGGAACGATCGAGCAGTACTTC
TRBJ1-2 | - | TRBV28 | - | 14 | CASSLDRTIYGYTF | TGTGCCAGCAGTTTAGATAGAACTATCTATGGCTACACCTTC
TRBJ2-5 | - | TRBV6-5 | - | 15 | CASSYSGGPEETQYF | TGTGCCAGCAGTTACTCGGGGGGGCCCGAAGAGACCCAGTACTTC
TRBJ2-5 | - | TRBV9 | TRBD2 | 14 | CASSDLAAQETQYF | TGTGCCAGCAGCGATCTAGCGGCCCAAGAGACCCAGTACTTC
TRBJ2-1 | - | TRBV7-3 | TRBD2 | 16 | CASSVTGLAAYNEQFF | TGTGCCAGCAGCGTGACTGGACTAGCGGCCTACAATGAGCAGTTCTTC
TRBJ1-6 | once | TRBV30 | TRBD1 | 13 | CAWQGQDNSPLHF | TGTGCCTGGCAGGGACAGGATAATTCACCCCTCCACTTT
TRBJ2-1 | - | TRBV2 | TRBD2 | 14 | CASTGLAGGNEQFF | TGTGCCAGCACTGGACTAGCGGGGGGTAATGAGCAGTTCTTC
TRBJ2-1 | - | TRBV19 | TRBD1 | 15 | CASLSGTGFGNEQFF | TGTGCCAGTCTTTCCGGGACAGGGTTTGGGAATGAGCAGTTCTTC
TRBJ2-2 | - | TRBV4-1 | - | 14 | CASSKTSNTGELFF | TGCGCCAGCAGTAAGACTTCGAACACCGGGGAGCTGTTTTTT
TRBJ1-5 | - | TRBV19 | - | 14 | CASNFGTTSQPQHF | TGTGCCAGTAACTTCGGGACAACTTCTCAGCCCCAGCATTTT
TRBJ1-4 | - | TRBV10-1 | TRBD1 | 13 | CASSESGTGELFF | TGCGCCAGCAGTGAGTCCGGGACAGGGGAACTGTTTTTT
TRBJ2-3 | - | TRBV6-1 | TRBD1 | 15 | CASSERTGSTDTQYF | TGTGCCAGCAGTGAGCGGACAGGGAGCACAGATACGCAGTATTTT
TRBJ1-2 | - | TRBV6-6 | TRBD1 | 14 | CASSQDRENYGYTF | TGTGCCAGCAGCCAAGACAGGGAGAACTATGGCTACACCTTC
TRBJ2-4 | once | TRBV5-8 | TRBD1 | 14 | CASSLAGGWDIQYF | TGTGCCAGCAGCTTGGCAGGGGGCTGGGACATTCAGTACTTC
TRBJ2-1 | - | TRBV15 | TRBD2 | 17 | CATSRGVSGGSYNEQFF | TGTGCCACCAGCAGAGGGGTAAGCGGGGGCTCCTACAATGAGCAGTTCTTC
TRBJ1-4 | - | TRBV7-9 | TRBD1 | 14 | CASSSDRVGEKLFF | TGTGCCAGCAGCTCCGACAGGGTGGGTGAAAAACTGTTTTTT
TRBJ2-7 | - | TRBV5-4 | TRBD2 | 17 | CASSLSASGRPSYEQYF | TGTGCCAGCAGCTTGAGCGCTAGCGGGAGGCCCTCCTACGAGCAGTACTTC
TRBJ2-7 | - | TRBV27 | - | 15 | CASSPRGGGSYEQYF | TGTGCCAGCAGTCCGCGAGGGGGAGGGTCCTACGAGCAGTACTTC
TRBJ2-5 | - | TRBV11-2 | TRBD2 | 15 | CASSLGGLGAETQYF | TGTGCCAGCAGCTTAGGTGGACTAGGGGCAGAGACCCAGTACTTC
TRBJ2-7 | - | TRBV30 | TRBD1 | 12 | CAWSVTGSEQYF | TGTGCCTGGAGTGTGACAGGGAGCGAGCAGTACTTC
TRBJ2-1 | - | TRBV7-7 | TRBD2 | 18 | CASSLWASGSPSYNEQFF | TGTGCCAGCAGCTTATGGGCTAGCGGGAGTCCCTCCTACAATGAGCAGTTCTTC
TRBJ2-1 | - | TRBV5-4 | TRBD2 | 15 | CASSLGPSGSNEQFF | TGTGCCAGCAGCTTGGGTCCTAGCGGGAGCAATGAGCAGTTCTTC